The 22 T cell receptor beta chains presented below share a single source sample, sequenced in a study of T cell repertoires in cytomegalovirus infection. TCRdb redid the calling of the reads with MiXCR, one entry per CDR3 protein. The sample consists of more than 650,000 distinct CDR3 sequences, about 40% of them appearing once. Sequencing was done on a sample of PBMCs. Every receptor here comes from a human donor in good health (CMV status not recorded). Some clones in this sample may be carry-over from other donors' samples.

This chain joins TRBV7-2 and TRBJ2-3; TRBD2 agrees at 11 bases. Trimming removed 5 bases from V and 3 bases from J; junction bases left unmatched: 7. The CDR3 runs 16 residues. Germline CDR1 and CDR2: SGHTA and FQGNSA. CDR3 protein: CASSPQSSGRTDTQYF. In nucleotides, the CDR3 is TGTGCCAGCAGCCCCCAATCTAGCGGGAGGACAGATACGCAGTATTTT.

This clonotype was observed many times. The chain is built from TRBV6-2 or TRBV6-3 and TRBJ2-2; TRBD1 agrees at 8 bases. The germline CDR1 and CDR2 sequences are MNHEY and SVGEGT. The trim removed 4 bases at V and 1 base at J, leaving 2 bases unmatched. The CDR3 loop spans 15 amino acids. CDR3 sequence reads: CASSSGTGNTGELFF. DNA for the CDR3: TGTGCCAGCAGTTCCGGGACAGGGAACACCGGGGAGCTGTTTTTT.

Comment on this clonotype: A much larger clone lies one base from this, so it may be a read error. The rearrangement uses TRBV10-3 and TRBJ2-7; 9 nucleotides agree with TRBD1. This CDR3 spans 14 amino acids. Germline V CDR1 and CDR2: ENHRY, SYGVKD. The CDR3 sequence: CAIGDHRGPYEQYF. DNA for the CDR3: TGTGCCATCGGTGACCACAGGGGGCCCTACGAGCAGTACTTC.

This clonotype was counted between two and nine times. The chain recombines TRBV24-1 with TRBJ2-5; the D gene is possibly TRBD1 (5 bases). This CDR3 has 15 amino acids. Looked up from germline, CDR1 is KGHDR and CDR2 is SFDVKD. With 4 bases removed from V and 0 bases from J, the gap between germline ends came to 11 bases. Here the CDR3 DNA reads TGTGCCACCAGTGACCCGGCAGGGTACCAAGAGACCCAGTACTTC. Translation: CATSDPAGYQETQYF.

This clonotype showed up many times. V usage is TRBV5-4 and J usage is TRBJ1-1; possibly TRBD1 for D (6 bases). Germline V gene data show CDR1 as SGHNT and CDR2 as YYREEE (reference sequence). The V and J ends lost 3 bases and 0 bases respectively, with 9 bases between them. This CDR3 spans 14 amino acids. CDR3 in amino acids: CASSSQGVNTEAFF. CDR3 DNA sequence: TGTGCCAGCAGCTCACAGGGTGTGAACACTGAAGCTTTCTTT.

This chain uses TRBV20-1 with TRBJ2-5; maybe TRBD2 (8 bases). V was trimmed by 8 bases and J by 5 bases, leaving 18 bases between them. Germline CDR1 is DFQATT and CDR2 is SNEGSKA (reference sequence). The CDR3 is made up of 13 amino acids. The CDR3 nucleotides read TGCAGTCAAGCGGGGGCAGGGGGGGAGACCCAGTACTTC. Amino acids: CSQAGAGGETQYF.

This clonotype has a handful of counts. The chain employs TRBV27 and TRBJ2-3; 10 bases are a match to TRBD2. The germline gives CDR1 MNHEY, CDR2 SMNVEV (reference sequence). The CDR3 has 15 amino acids. V dropped 10 bases and J dropped 5; count of bases not matched to a gene: 12. CDR3 sequence (DNA): TGTGCCAACTGGAAACTAGCGGGAAGCCTAGATACGCAGTATTTT. Amino acid sequence: CANWKLAGSLDTQYF.

A few counts support this clonotype. The chain employs TRBV7-9 and TRBJ2-1, with D perhaps matching TRBD1 or TRBD2 (6 bases each). Germline V gene sequence: CDR1 SEHNR, CDR2 FQNEAQ (reference sequence). V lost 3 bases, J lost 6 bases, and 15 bases lay in between. The CDR3 has 15 residues. The DNA of the CDR3 is TGTGCCAGCAGCTTTCCTGGGGGGCGGGCCAATGAGCAGTTCTTC. Protein sequence: CASSFPGGRANEQFF.

The genes are TRBV10-3 and TRBJ2-3; D may correspond to TRBD1 or TRBD2 (5 bases each). CDR3 length: 15 residues. Germline V CDR1 and CDR2: ENHRY, SYGVKD. V was trimmed by 6 bases and J by 2 bases, leaving 15 bases between them. The CDR3 sequence: CAIRPERTLTDTQYF. CDR3 sequence (DNA): TGTGCCATCAGACCAGAGCGGACACTCACAGATACGCAGTATTTT.

The rearrangement uses TRBV28 and TRBJ2-2; D possibly corresponds to TRBD2 (5 bases). With 4 bases removed from V and 2 bases from J, the gap between germline ends came to 11 bases. Germline assignment: CDR1 MDHEN and CDR2 SYDVKM. This CDR3 is 15 amino acids long. In nucleotides, the CDR3 is TGTGCCAGCAGTTGGGCCAGGACTAACACCGGGGAGCTGTTTTTT. Its translation is CASSWARTNTGELFF.

Comment on this clonotype: As the CDR3 is not closed by the conserved phenylalanine or tryptophan, this likely results from a read error. The chain is built from TRBV28 and TRBJ2-5; tentatively, D is TRBD1 (7 bases). Germline loops: CDR1 MDHEN, CDR2 SYDVKM. The CDR3 has 13 residues. The V end lost 7 bases, the J end lost 5 bases, and 14 bases lay between the germline ends. The CDR3 DNA reads as TGTGCCAGCATCAGGAGGGGGCGTGAGACCCAGTACTTA. Protein product: CASIRRGRETQYL.

This clonotype was detected only a few times. This sequence joins TRBV12-3 or TRBV12-4 and TRBJ2-7, with D possibly matching TRBD1 (6 bases). The length of the CDR3 is 16 residues. Trimming stripped 6 bases from V and 0 bases from J, with 18 bases between. The chain's CDR3 is CASSPRGAESSYEQYF. The CDR3 nucleotides are TGTGCCAGCAGCCCCAGGGGTGCGGAGAGCTCCTACGAGCAGTACTTC.

The CDR3 sequence: CASSPSRDHQPQHF. CDR3 nucleotides: TGTGCCAGCAGTCCCTCCAGGGACCATCAGCCCCAGCATTTT. This chain connects TRBV12-3 or TRBV12-4 to TRBJ1-5, with a weak D call TRBD1 (5 bases). V shed 5 bases and J shed 5 bases, with 13 bases lying between them. The CDR3 runs 14 residues.

This clonotype was picked up many times. The chain has TRBV7-8 and TRBJ2-1; no clear D. The CDR3 covers 11 residues. Looked up from germline, CDR1 is SGHVS and CDR2 is FQNEAQ. V was cut by 1 base and J by 9 bases, with 4 bases left in between. CDR3 protein: CASSLESEQFF. CDR3 coding DNA: TGTGCCAGCAGCTTAGAAAGTGAGCAGTTCTTC.

The rearrangement links TRBV7-9 to TRBJ1-1; D gene unclear. The germline V and J ends were trimmed by 7 bases and 1 base, with 10 bases remaining between them. CDR1 is SEHNR, CDR2 FQNEAQ, per germline (reference sequence). The CDR3 totals 13 residues. This CDR3 reads CASIIEGNTEAFF. CDR3 nucleotides: TGTGCCAGCATCATAGAGGGGAACACTGAAGCTTTCTTT.

Comments on this clonotype: The conserved closing phenylalanine or tryptophan is absent in this CDR3, likely reflecting a read error. The genes are TRBV19 and TRBJ1-5; tentatively, D is TRBD1 (5 bases). Germline values: CDR1 LNHDA, CDR2 SQIVND (reference sequence). The CDR3 spans 15 residues. Between the trimmed V and J ends, which lost 7 bases and 4 bases, there was a span of 17 bases. The CDR3 sequence: CASTKTASYNQPQHV. CDR3 DNA sequence: TGTGCCAGTACTAAGACAGCGTCCTATAATCAGCCCCAGCATGTT.

V and J are TRBV29-1 and TRBJ2-3, with D unclear. Trimming took 1 base from V and 0 from J, leaving 8 bases between them. Germline CDR1 and CDR2: SQVTM and ANQGSEA. CDR3 length: 14 amino acids. DNA for the CDR3: TGCAGCGTTGAAGGGCAGCCTAGCACAGATACGCAGTATTTT. This gives the protein CSVEGQPSTDTQYF.

This clonotype has more than one count but fewer than ten. The rearrangement joins TRBV15 to TRBJ1-1, with D possibly TRBD1 on 6 matching bases. Trimming left V 1 base short and J 4 bases short, with 13 bases between. The CDR3 is 15 amino acids. Germline CDR1 reads LNHNV; CDR2 reads YYDKDF (reference sequence). The CDR3 loop reads CATSRGEGQITEAFF. CDR3 coding DNA: TGTGCCACCAGCAGAGGCGAAGGACAGATCACTGAAGCTTTCTTT.

This clonotype turned up a few times. The chain joins TRBV28 to TRBJ2-5, with D hard to call. With 6 bases removed from V and 4 bases from J, the gap between germline ends came to 12 bases. CDR1 MDHEN and CDR2 SYDVKM come from the germline V gene. This CDR3 is 13 amino acids long. CDR3 nucleotide sequence: TGTGCCAGCAGGCCGGGCGGCGTAGAGACCCAGTACTTC. This codes for CASRPGGVETQYF.

Concerning this clonotype: This may be a read error, as it is one base from a much larger clone. The chain carries TRBV7-2 and TRBJ1-2; 10 nucleotides align to TRBD1. Germline V gives CDR1 SGHTA, CDR2 FQGNSA. J lost 3 bases, V lost 9 bases, and 7 bases had no gene match. This CDR3 is built from 14 residues. CDR3 loop: CASSTGQGYYGYTF. Written as DNA, the CDR3 is TGTGCCAGTAGCACGGGACAGGGGTACTATGGCTACACCTTC.

The chain uses TRBV5-4 and TRBJ2-1; TRBD2 matches 7 bases. Germline-derived CDR1 and CDR2 are SGHNT and YYREEE (reference sequence). J was trimmed by 7 bases and V by 2 bases; bases with no gene match: 6. The CDR3 extends over 14 amino acids. The CDR3 loop reads CASSFGGGPNEQFF. Here the CDR3 DNA reads TGTGCCAGCAGCTTTGGGGGAGGGCCGAATGAGCAGTTCTTC.

V gene TRBV7-8 combines with J gene TRBJ1-2, with D perhaps matching TRBD1 (5 bases). Germline CDR1 SGHVS, CDR2 FQNEAQ. The CDR3 has 13 amino acids. V dropped 5 bases and J dropped 4 bases, with 11 bases sitting between them. CDR3 sequence (DNA): TGTGCCAGCAGCACAGGTTTTATCTATGGCTACACCTTC. It yields the protein CASSTGFIYGYTF.